The 4 T cell receptor beta chains below were found in one sample sequenced in a study of blood T cells in healthy people across ages. Primers used in a second PCR of roughly 7 to 12 cycles were a sample-barcoded 5' primer and a J-beta primer mix. TCRdb redid the calling of the 5' RACE reads with MiXCR, one entry per CDR3 protein. The sample carries approximately 830,000 distinct CDR3 sequences, roughly 60% recorded once. Sequencing was performed on blood. These receptor sequences come from a young man in good health.

This sequence joins TRBV6-6 and TRBJ2-4; the D gene is possibly TRBD2 (6 bases). The J call may be in error: the DNA end matches TRBJ2-5 better. CDR1 and CDR2 from the germline V gene are MNHNY and SVGAGI (reference sequence). This CDR3 is 14 amino acids long. The CDR3 DNA sequence: TGTGCCAGCAGTTACTCTGGCGGGGTGGAGACCCAGTACTTC. Amino acids: CASSYSGGVETQYF.

The gene calls are TRBV27 and TRBJ2-5; 10 positions agree with TRBD2. J gave up 2 bases and V 6 bases, and 15 bases lay outside the gene matches. CDR1 is MNHEY and CDR2 is SMNVEV in the germline V gene (reference sequence). The CDR3 has 18 residues. CDR3 region: CASRTHPRPTSGQETQYF. CDR3 DNA sequence: TGTGCCAGCAGAACGCACCCGCGCCCGACTAGCGGGCAAGAGACCCAGTACTTC.

The chain is built from TRBV7-9 and TRBJ1-2, with D unclear. Deletions cut 0 bases from V and 6 bases from J, with 5 bases between. The CDR3 loop spans 12 amino acids. From germline, CDR1 is SEHNR and CDR2 FQNEAQ (reference sequence). This chain's CDR3 is CASSLASDGYTF. CDR3 sequence (DNA): TGTGCCAGCAGCTTAGCCAGTGATGGCTACACCTTC. The variable domain in full, completed from reference TRBV7-9 and TRBJ1-2, reads DTGVSQNPRHKITKRGQNVTFRCDPISEHNRLYWYRQTLGQGPEFLTYFQNEAQLEKSRLLSDRFSAERPKGSFSTLEIQRTEQGDSAMYLCASSLASDGYTFGSGTRLTVV.

This clonotype has more than one count but fewer than ten. J is TRBJ2-1 and V is TRBV20-1; D tentatively fits TRBD1 or TRBD2 (5 bases each). The V gene lost 0 bases and the J gene lost 10 bases, with 10 bases spanning the gap. The length of the CDR3 is 12 residues. Germline values: CDR1 DFQATT, CDR2 SNEGSKA (reference sequence). CDR3 in DNA: TGCAGTGCTAGAGAGGGCAGGGACGAGCAGTTCTTC. Its translation: CSAREGRDEQFF.